The 30 T cell receptor beta chains listed next were all sequenced from one sample in a study of cytomegalovirus exposure and HLA in healthy donors. Clones were read by immunoSEQ multiplex PCR, and TCRdb kept only the in-frame ones, dropping some. Of a few hundred thousand clones listed, approximately 86% are singletons. Sequences were obtained from PBMCs. The receptor source for this set is a man aged 30-40 years in good health and CMV-seronegative.

The CDR3 region is CASSHRVDTEAFF. The CDR3 bases are TGTGCCAGCAGTCACAGGGTTGACACTGAAGCTTTCTTT. This sequence joins TRBV5-5 and TRBJ1-1; possibly TRBD1 for D (6 bases). In germline, CDR1 is SGHKS, CDR2 YYEKEE (reference sequence). The CDR3 contains 13 residues. V was shortened by 5 bases and J by 3 bases, with 11 bases between the two germline ends.

The chain couples TRBV4-3 to TRBJ2-7; 7 nucleotides match TRBD2. The junction had 1 base not matched to a gene; V was cut back by 1 base and J by 7 bases. CDR1 is LGHNA, CDR2 YSLEER, per germline. This CDR3 has 12 residues. The chain's CDR3 is CASSQGEGEQYF. The CDR3 DNA reads TGCGCCAGCAGCCAAGGGGAGGGTGAGCAGTACTTC.

The CDR3, as DNA: TGTGCCTGGAAAGGAGGGGACACTGAAGCTTTCTTT. Protein: CAWKGGDTEAFF. V is TRBV30 and J is TRBJ1-1, with a possible D match to TRBD1 (5 bases). In germline, CDR1 is GTSNPN, CDR2 SVGIG (reference sequence). The germline V and J ends were trimmed by 4 bases and 3 bases, with 9 bases remaining between them. This CDR3 is 12 amino acids long. Using reference TRBV30 and TRBJ1-1 for the parts outside the CDR3, the full variable domain is SQTIHQWPATLVQPVGSPLSLECTVEGTSNPNLYWYRQAAGRGLQLLFYSVGIGQISSEVPQNLSASRPQDRQFILSSKKLLLSDSGFYLCAWKGGDTEAFFGQGTRLTVV.

This rearrangement joins TRBV7-2 to TRBJ2-1; D perhaps matches TRBD2 (6 bases). CDR1 and CDR2 from the germline V gene are SGHTA and FQGNSA. The V end was cut by 0 bases, the J end by 0 bases, with 9 bases between. The CDR3 has 16 residues. CDR3 DNA sequence: TGTGCCAGCAGCTTAGCGGCGGGGAGCTCCTACAATGAGCAGTTCTTC. This translates into CASSLAAGSSYNEQFF.

The J gene is TRBJ1-5, the V gene TRBV7-6, with 9 bases matching TRBD1. The CDR3 length is 15 residues. The V and J ends lost 5 bases and 8 bases, in that order; junction bases with no gene match: 10. Germline CDR1 is SGHVS and CDR2 is FNYEAQ. The CDR3 loop reads CASSLGTGKREPQHF. The CDR3 DNA reads as TGTGCCAGCAGCCTAGGGACAGGGAAGAGGGAGCCCCAGCATTTT.

The gene calls are TRBV4-1 and TRBJ2-7; D may be TRBD2 (6 bases). The V end was cut by 0 bases, the J end by 4 bases, with 13 bases between. The CDR3 contains 15 residues. Per the germline V gene, CDR1 is MGHRA and CDR2 is YSYEKL. CDR3 region: CASSQEGAGTYEQYF. The CDR3 bases are TGCGCCAGCAGCCAAGAAGGAGCGGGCACTTACGAGCAGTACTTC.

V usage is TRBV5-6 and J usage is TRBJ2-3; TRBD2 matches at 10 bases. Germline CDR1 SGHDT, CDR2 YYEEEE. CDR3 length: 18 residues. V gave up 3 bases and J gave up 6 bases; unmatched junction bases: 16. The CDR3 nucleotides are TGTGCCAGCAGCTCACCTGTAGTAGCGGGGGGAATAAAGGATACGCAGTATTTT. It specifies CASSSPVVAGGIKDTQYF.

This clone was seen a single time. Distinct nucleotide sequences in the sample also encode this CDR3. The chain employs TRBV7-2 and TRBJ2-1, with D hard to call. V shed 2 bases and J shed 6 bases, with 5 bases lying between them. The CDR3 is 12 residues long. Germline V lookup: CDR1 SGHTA, CDR2 FQGNSA. The CDR3 reads CASSLSLNEQFF. CDR3 DNA sequence: TGTGCCAGCAGCTTATCTCTCAATGAGCAGTTCTTC. Variable domain in full (rest from reference TRBV7-2 and TRBJ2-1): GAGVSQSPSNKVTEKGKDVELRCDPISGHTALYWYRQSLGQGLEFLIYFQGNSAPDKSGLPSDRFSAERTGGSVSTLTIQRTQQEDSAVYLCASSLSLNEQFFGPGTRLTVL.

Regarding this clone: The sample carries other DNA sequences with the same CDR3. The chain uses TRBV6-5 and TRBJ2-7; the D gene is possibly TRBD1 (5 bases). In germline, CDR1 is MNHEY, CDR2 SVGAGI. V was clipped by 2 bases and J by 2 bases, with 7 bases between them. This CDR3 is built from 13 residues. CDR3 protein: CASSYGQPYEQYF. The CDR3 DNA is TGTGCCAGCAGTTACGGACAACCCTACGAGCAGTACTTC.

V is TRBV25-1 and J is TRBJ2-6, with 10 bases fitting TRBD1. The CDR3 extends over 18 amino acids. After removal of 8 bases from V and 3 bases from J, the junction contained 13 bases not matched to a gene. Germline lookup yields CDR1 MGHDK and CDR2 SYGVNS. CDR3: CASSPGQGGTRGANVLTF. The CDR3 DNA sequence: TGTGCCAGCTCTCCCGGACAGGGGGGGACTCGTGGGGCCAACGTCCTGACTTTC.

This chain uses TRBV5-8 with TRBJ1-4; D remains ambiguous. Germline V lookup: CDR1 SGHTS, CDR2 YDEGEE. Trimming pared 7 bases from V and 0 bases from J, leaving 7 bases between. This CDR3 comprises 13 residues. The CDR3 DNA reads as TGTGCCAGCGTAGTTCCAACTAATGAAAAACTGTTTTTT. It is translated as CASVVPTNEKLFF.

This clone appeared a single time. The J gene is TRBJ2-7, the V gene TRBV5-1, with D possibly TRBD2 on 7 matching bases. V lost 4 bases and J 4 bases, leaving 12 bases between the germline ends. This CDR3 has 13 amino acids. Germline-derived CDR1 and CDR2 are SGHRS and YFSETQ. CDR3 in amino acids: CASSTEGGYEQYF. The CDR3 DNA reads TGCGCCAGCAGCACCGAGGGGGGGTACGAGCAGTACTTC.

The chain employs TRBV5-1 and TRBJ1-1; the match to TRBD1 covers 7 bases. CDR3 length: 14 residues. Trimming at V came to 5 bases and at J to 4 bases, leaving 8 bases not matched to a gene. The germline V gene has CDR1 SGHRS and CDR2 YFSETQ. CDR3 sequence reads: CASSSPGGGTEAFF. For the CDR3, the DNA is TGCGCCAGCAGTTCCCCAGGGGGAGGCACTGAAGCTTTCTTT. Filled out from reference TRBV5-1 and TRBJ1-1, the complete variable domain reads KAGVTQTPRYLIKTRGQQVTLSCSPISGHRSVSWYQQTPGQGLQFLFEYFSETQRNKGNFPGRFSGRQFSNSRSEMNVSTLELGDSALYLCASSSPGGGTEAFFGQGTRLTVV.

The gene calls are TRBV6-1 and TRBJ2-3; D might be TRBD2 (6 bases). V dropped 7 bases and J dropped 2 bases, with 13 bases sitting between them. Germline values: CDR1 MNHNS, CDR2 SASEGT. The CDR3 runs to 14 residues. The chain's CDR3 is CASIPGLITDTQYF. For the CDR3, the DNA is TGTGCCAGCATTCCGGGACTTATCACAGATACGCAGTATTTT.

The V call is TRBV6-1, the J call TRBJ2-6; D is ambiguous. The CDR3 consists of 14 residues. With 2 bases removed from V and 5 bases from J, the gap between germline ends came to 7 bases. Looked up from germline, CDR1 is MNHNS and CDR2 is SASEGT. The DNA of the CDR3 is TGTGCCAGCAGTGAAAGCTCCTGGGCCAACGTCCTGACTTTC. Its protein product is CASSESSWANVLTF.

The genes are TRBV15 and TRBJ1-5; D gene uncertain. V was cut by 1 base and J by 4 bases, with 8 bases left in between. The CDR3 has 14 residues. The germline V gene encodes CDR1 LNHNV and CDR2 YYDKDF (reference sequence). The CDR3 here is CATSRGTINQPQHF. CDR3 nucleotides: TGTGCCACCAGCAGAGGAACTATTAATCAGCCCCAGCATTTT.

The chain recombines TRBV11-3 with TRBJ2-1; no definite D call. The length of the CDR3 is 13 residues. Germline loops: CDR1 SGHNT, CDR2 YENEEA. V lost 2 bases, J lost 3 bases, and 5 bases lay in between. Here the CDR3 DNA reads TGTGCCAGCAGCTTAAATCTCTACAATGAGCAGTTCTTC. Translated, it gives CASSLNLYNEQFF.

This clone was seen only once. This sequence joins TRBV19 and TRBJ1-4; TRBD1 aligns across 10 bases. Germline lookup yields CDR1 LNHDA and CDR2 SQIVND (reference sequence). This CDR3 spans 15 amino acids. After removal of 8 bases from V and 6 bases from J, the junction contained 9 bases not matched to a gene. CDR3 DNA: TGTGCCAGTCATAACTCCGGGACAGGGGATGAAAAACTGTTTTTT. It translates to CASHNSGTGDEKLFF.

This clone showed up just once. This chain joins TRBV4-3 and TRBJ2-1, with D tentatively TRBD2 (6 bases). CDR1 and CDR2 (germline): LGHNA, YSLEER. The CDR3 loop spans 16 amino acids. V was shortened by 0 bases and J by 3 bases, with 12 bases between the two germline ends. The chain's CDR3 is CASSQDWSGYYNEQFF. The CDR3 DNA reads TGCGCCAGCAGCCAAGATTGGAGCGGGTACTACAATGAGCAGTTCTTC.

The gene calls are TRBV19 and TRBJ2-7; D perhaps matches TRBD1 (5 bases). The CDR3 has 13 amino acids. The germline V and J ends were trimmed by 3 bases and 4 bases, with 10 bases remaining between them. In germline, CDR1 is LNHDA, CDR2 SQIVND (reference sequence). The CDR3, as DNA: TGTGCCAGTAGTATGTGGGGCGGTTACGAGCAGTACTTC. The encoded protein is CASSMWGGYEQYF.

The chain carries TRBV5-1 and TRBJ2-7; TRBD2 is a possible D gene (6 bases). The CDR3 is 14 residues long. CDR1 is SGHRS and CDR2 is YFSETQ in the germline V gene. V was trimmed by 5 bases and J by 3 bases, leaving 15 bases between them. The CDR3 reads CASRTASEYYEQYF. Here the CDR3 DNA reads TGCGCCAGCAGAACAGCTAGCGAATACTACGAGCAGTACTTC.

The V gene is TRBV23-1, the J gene TRBJ2-3; 11 bases match TRBD1. TRBV23-1 is placed among ORFs of uncertain function. The CDR3 consists of 15 residues. J was trimmed by 8 bases and V by 6 bases; bases with no gene match: 10. The CDR3 coding sequence is TGCGCCAGCAGATCCCCTCCCGGGACAGGGGGTACGCAGTATTTT. The encoded protein is CASRSPPGTGGTQYF.

The rearrangement joins TRBV27 to TRBJ1-6; the D gene is possibly TRBD1 (6 bases). Trimming left V 3 bases short and J 5 bases short, with 14 bases between. Germline lookup yields CDR1 MNHEY and CDR2 SMNVEV (reference sequence). This CDR3 comprises 16 residues. CDR3 nucleotide sequence: TGTGCCAGCAGTTTTAAGGGACACAGACATAATTCACCCCTCCACTTT. Its translation is CASSFKGHRHNSPLHF.

The V call is TRBV7-2, the J call TRBJ2-3; D is uncertain. Germline lookup yields CDR1 SGHTA and CDR2 FQGNSA. V was cut by 6 bases and J by 2 bases, with 12 bases left in between. This CDR3 region has 14 residues. This CDR3 reads CASRAHPDTDTQYF. CDR3 in DNA: TGTGCCAGCAGGGCCCACCCCGACACAGATACGCAGTATTTT.

This chain uses TRBV4-1 with TRBJ1-4, with TRBD1 matching over 9 bases. This CDR3 has 16 amino acids. CDR1 is MGHRA, CDR2 YSYEKL, per germline. V was pared by 4 bases and J by 4 bases, with 7 bases of the junction left unmatched. The CDR3 bases are TGCGCCAGCAGCCTCCAGTGGACAGGGGTTAATGAAAAACTGTTTTTT. This sequence encodes CASSLQWTGVNEKLFF.

The V call is TRBV11-3, the J call TRBJ2-1, with TRBD2 matching 8 bases. This CDR3 spans 15 amino acids. V lost 2 bases, J lost 3 bases, and 3 bases stayed unmatched. Germline assignment: CDR1 SGHNT and CDR2 YENEEA. CDR3 loop: CASSLQAGDYNEQFF. CDR3 DNA: TGTGCCAGCAGCTTACAAGCGGGGGACTACAATGAGCAGTTCTTC. Full variable domain (missing parts from reference TRBV11-3 and TRBJ2-1): EAGVVQSPRYKIIEKKQPVAFWCNPISGHNTLYWYLQNLGQGPELLIRYENEEAVDDSQLPKDRFSAERLKGVDSTLKIQPAELGDSAVYLCASSLQAGDYNEQFFGPGTRLTVL.

The CDR3 bases are TGTGCCAGAAGCCCCCCGGTTCGCAGGGCTCACTACAATGAGCAGTTCTTC. Amino acid sequence: CARSPPVRRAHYNEQFF. The rearrangement uses TRBV5-3 and TRBJ2-1, with D possibly matching TRBD1 (5 bases). TRBV5-3 qualifies as an ORF whose function is uncertain. The CDR3 is 17 residues long. Trimming removed 4 bases at V and 3 bases at J, with 20 bases between.

The CDR3 DNA reads as TGTGCCAGGCGGAACAGGGACGAGCAGTACTTC. Its protein product is CARRNRDEQYF. The chain uses TRBV21-1 and TRBJ2-7; TRBD1, the table's D call, was not compared with the DNA. TRBV21-1 is a pseudogene. The CDR3 consists of 11 residues.

This rearrangement joins TRBV5-5 to TRBJ2-7; D uncertain. The CDR3 has 14 residues. V was cut by 3 bases and J by 0 bases, with 10 bases left in between. Looked up from germline, CDR1 is SGHKS and CDR2 is YYEKEE (reference sequence). This CDR3 is CASSSFAGSYEQYF. The CDR3 DNA follows: TGTGCCAGCAGCTCCTTTGCAGGCTCCTACGAGCAGTACTTC.

The table lists this clone with a few counts. The CDR3 sequence is CASSPGQGNNQPQHF. CDR3 coding DNA: TGTGCCAGCAGTCCGGGACAGGGTAACAATCAGCCCCAGCATTTT. V and J are TRBV27 and TRBJ1-5; 9 bases are a match to TRBD1. CDR3 length: 15 residues. V was clipped by 5 bases and J by 3 bases; unmatched bases: 5. Germline-derived CDR1 and CDR2 are MNHEY and SMNVEV (reference sequence).